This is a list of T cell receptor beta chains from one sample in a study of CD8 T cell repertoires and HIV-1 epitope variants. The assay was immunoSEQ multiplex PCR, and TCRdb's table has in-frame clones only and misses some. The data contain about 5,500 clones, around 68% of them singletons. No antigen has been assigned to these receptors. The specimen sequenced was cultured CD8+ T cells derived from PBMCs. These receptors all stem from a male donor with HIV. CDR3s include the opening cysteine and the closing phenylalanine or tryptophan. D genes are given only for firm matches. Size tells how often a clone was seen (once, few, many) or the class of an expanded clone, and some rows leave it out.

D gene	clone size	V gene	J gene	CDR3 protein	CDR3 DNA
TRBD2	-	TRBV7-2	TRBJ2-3	CASSSPSVLAGGTQYF	TGTGCCAGCAGCTCCCCCTCAGTACTAGCGGGAGGGACGCAGTATTTT
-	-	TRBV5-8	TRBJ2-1	CASSSRPEQFF	TGTGCCAGCAGCTCCCGGCCTGAGCAGTTCTTC
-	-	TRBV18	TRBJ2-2	CASSPVPGELFF	TGTGCCAGCTCACCAGTTCCCGGGGAGCTGTTTTTT
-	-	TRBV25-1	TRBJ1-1	CASSEQGYEAFF	TGTGCCAGCAGTGAACAGGGATATGAAGCTTTCTTT
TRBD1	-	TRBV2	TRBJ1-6	CASWESGTGNNSPLHF	TGTGCCAGCTGGGAATCCGGGACAGGGAATAATTCACCCCTCCACTTT
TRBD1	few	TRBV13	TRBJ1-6	CASSTTGTGYSPLHF	TGTGCCAGCAGCACGACCGGGACAGGGTATTCACCCCTCCACTTT
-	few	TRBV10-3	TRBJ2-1	CAISESMAGSYNEQFF	TGTGCCATCAGTGAGTCGATGGCGGGCTCCTACAATGAGCAGTTCTTC
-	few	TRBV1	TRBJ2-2	CTSSQGTGGTGELFF	TGCACCAGCAGCCAAGGGACAGGGGGCACCGGGGAGCTGTTTTTT
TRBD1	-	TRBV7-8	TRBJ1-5	CASIKDGQGGDNQPQHF	TGTGCCAGCATCAAGGACGGACAGGGGGGAGACAATCAGCCCCAGCATTTT
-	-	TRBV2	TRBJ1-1	CASSQGNTEAFF	TGTGCCAGCAGCCAGGGGAACACTGAAGCTTTCTTT